Below are 17 T cell receptor beta chains sequenced from a single sample in a study of cytomegalovirus exposure and HLA in healthy donors. PCR amplification relied on 60 Vbeta primers (plus 13 Jbeta primers). TCRdb's table, derived via immunoSEQ multiplex PCR, lists solely in-frame clones and lacks some. The data contain about 160,000 clones, around 77% of them seen just once; the ten biggest clones take up around 1.6%. The sample consisted of PBMCs. These receptors came from a woman aged 25-40 years in good health and CMV-seronegative.

The chain recombines TRBV30 with TRBJ1-2; D may be TRBD1 (5 bases). The CDR3 has 14 amino acids. V was cut by 2 bases and J by 7 bases, with 17 bases left in between. CDR1 is GTSNPN and CDR2 is SVGIG in the germline V gene (reference sequence). The DNA for the CDR3 is TGTGCCTGGAGTCGTGGGGCCAGGGCAGGTGGCTACACCTTC. It codes for CAWSRGARAGGYTF.

With regard to this clone: This sample includes further DNA sequences coding for the same CDR3. The genes are TRBV27 and TRBJ2-3; tentative D call: TRBD2 (6 bases). The CDR3 consists of 14 residues. Germline V gene data show CDR1 as MNHEY and CDR2 as SMNVEV (reference sequence). V was pared by 3 bases and J by 2 bases, with 9 bases between. CDR3 protein: CASSFGGSTDTQYF. The CDR3 bases are TGTGCCAGCAGTTTTGGAGGGTCCACAGATACGCAGTATTTT.

CDR3 sequence: CASSQDPTGKNIQYF. The CDR3 nucleotides read TGCGCCAGCAGCCAAGATCCTACAGGGAAAAACATTCAGTACTTC. V usage is TRBV4-1 and J usage is TRBJ2-4, with D perhaps TRBD1 (6 bases). The V end lost 0 bases, the J end lost 4 bases, and 10 bases lay between the germline ends. CDR1 is MGHRA and CDR2 is YSYEKL in the germline V gene. The CDR3 covers 15 residues.

This clone has a handful of counts. The chain is built from TRBV9 and TRBJ2-3, with TRBD1 as a possible D gene (5 bases). V lost 3 bases to trimming and J lost 1 base, with 15 bases between them. The CDR3 length is 16 residues. Germline V gene lookup returns CDR1 SGDLS and CDR2 YYNGEE. The CDR3 bases are TGTGCCAGCAGCGCCCCCTTTCAGGGCGGCACAGATACGCAGTATTTT. Residues: CASSAPFQGGTDTQYF.

This CDR3 reads CASSGDRGLNTEAFF. CDR3 DNA: TGCGCCAGCAGTGGTGACAGGGGGCTGAACACTGAAGCTTTCTTT. This chain uses TRBV10-1 with TRBJ1-1; 10 bases are a match to TRBD1. CDR1 WNHNN and CDR2 SYGVQD come from the germline V gene (reference sequence). This CDR3 region has 15 residues. J lost 0 bases, V lost 4 bases, and 2 bases had no gene match.

The chain carries TRBV5-4 and TRBJ2-4; 7 positions match TRBD1. CDR1 and CDR2 from the germline V gene are SGHNT and YYREEE (reference sequence). The J segment lost 4 bases and the V segment lost 3 bases, leaving 7 bases of the junction unmatched. The CDR3 covers 15 residues. In nucleotides, the CDR3 is TGTGCCAGCAGCTCCTCGACAGGGCTGAAAAACATTCAGTACTTC. It specifies CASSSSTGLKNIQYF.

This rearrangement joins TRBV18 to TRBJ2-3; D gene uncertain. V was clipped by 6 bases and J by 0 bases, with 16 bases between them. CDR3 length: 16 residues. Germline-derived CDR1 and CDR2 are KGHSH and LQKENI. CDR3 in amino acids: CASSPLAPRSTDTQYF. Written as DNA, the CDR3 is TGTGCCAGCTCTCCCCTTGCACCCAGGAGCACAGATACGCAGTATTTT.

The count of this clone is one. V is TRBV28 and J is TRBJ1-1; D uncertain. This CDR3 has 13 residues. The germline CDR1 and CDR2 sequences are MDHEN and SYDVKM. Trimming left V 7 bases short and J 1 base short, with 10 bases between. Written as DNA, the CDR3 is TGTGCCAGCATGGACTGGAAGAACACTGAAGCTTTCTTT. It encodes CASMDWKNTEAFF.

The chain combines TRBV19 with TRBJ1-5, with D tentatively TRBD1 (5 bases). Germline lookup yields CDR1 LNHDA and CDR2 SQIVND (reference sequence). Trimming removed 3 bases from V and 2 bases from J, with 14 bases in between. This CDR3 contains 16 residues. The CDR3 loop is CASSIRAGLGNQPQHF. CDR3 sequence (DNA): TGTGCCAGTAGTATTAGGGCGGGACTGGGCAATCAGCCCCAGCATTTT.

V and J are TRBV30 and TRBJ2-7, with a possible D match to TRBD1 (7 bases). The V gene lost 1 base and the J gene lost 0 bases, with 16 bases spanning the gap. This CDR3 spans 16 amino acids. Germline lookup yields CDR1 GTSNPN and CDR2 SVGIG (reference sequence). CDR3 sequence: CAWSARQGGISYEQYF. The CDR3 DNA follows: TGTGCCTGGAGTGCACGCCAGGGGGGCATCTCCTACGAGCAGTACTTC.

This chain connects TRBV11-2 to TRBJ2-7, with 11 bases fitting TRBD2. The CDR3 is 15 residues long. Germline V gives CDR1 SGHAT, CDR2 FQNNGV. J was trimmed by 5 bases and V by 0 bases; bases with no gene match: 3. The CDR3 loop is CASSLDLLAGDEQYF. Here the CDR3 DNA reads TGTGCCAGCAGCTTAGACTTACTAGCGGGAGACGAGCAGTACTTC.

This chain links TRBV7-3 with TRBJ2-3; 14 positions agree with TRBD2. The trim removed 4 bases at V and 5 bases at J, leaving 5 bases unmatched. Looked up from germline, CDR1 is SGHTA and CDR2 is FQGTGA. This CDR3 spans 16 amino acids. This CDR3 is CASSSGLAGGVDTQYF. CDR3 sequence (DNA): TGTGCCAGCAGCTCCGGACTAGCGGGAGGAGTAGATACGCAGTATTTT.

V gene TRBV9 combines with J gene TRBJ1-2; 8 bases match TRBD1. V lost 4 bases, J lost 4 bases, and 6 bases stayed unmatched. CDR3 length equals 14 residues. CDR1 and CDR2 from the germline V gene are SGDLS and YYNGEE. This CDR3 reads CASSIRTGSYGYTF. For the CDR3, the DNA is TGTGCCAGCAGCATCCGGACAGGGAGCTATGGCTACACCTTC. Looking up the rest from reference TRBV9 and TRBJ1-2 gives the full variable domain: DSGVTQTPKHLITATGQRVTLRCSPRSGDLSVYWYQQSLDQGLQFLIQYYNGEERAKGNILERFSAQQFPDLHSELNLSSLELGDSALYFCASSIRTGSYGYTFGSGTRLTVV.

V usage is TRBV5-6 and J usage is TRBJ2-3, with TRBD2 matching 7 bases. Germline V gene data show CDR1 as SGHDT and CDR2 as YYEEEE. The CDR3 runs 13 residues. Trimming cost V 5 bases and J 3 bases; bases outside gene matches: 3. In nucleotides, the CDR3 is TGTGCCAGCAGACCCGGGGGGACAGATACGCAGTATTTT. Amino acids: CASRPGGTDTQYF.

V and J are TRBV7-8 and TRBJ2-7; perhaps TRBD1 as D (6 bases). Germline CDR1 SGHVS, CDR2 FQNEAQ. V lost 5 bases and J 5 bases, leaving 16 bases between the germline ends. The CDR3 is 14 amino acids. The CDR3 nucleotides read TGTGCCAGCAGCCCATACAGGGCCCCGGACGAGCAGTACTTC. Its protein is CASSPYRAPDEQYF.

This chain joins TRBV15 and TRBJ1-6; D unresolved. The V end was cut by 0 bases, the J end by 8 bases, with 11 bases between. CDR3 length: 15 amino acids. The germline gives CDR1 LNHNV, CDR2 YYDKDF (reference sequence). The DNA for the CDR3 is TGTGCCACCAGCAGAGATTGGAGGTTGGATTCACCCCTCCACTTT. Translating gives CATSRDWRLDSPLHF.

This clone was counted between two and nine times. The V call is TRBV5-6, the J call TRBJ1-6, with D perhaps matching TRBD1 (6 bases). V was trimmed by 4 bases and J by 3 bases, leaving 11 bases between them. From germline, CDR1 is SGHDT and CDR2 YYEEEE. The CDR3 spans 15 residues. The CDR3 loop is CASSIRQVYNSPLHF. The DNA of the CDR3 is TGTGCCAGCAGCATTCGACAGGTCTATAATTCACCCCTCCACTTT.